This T cell receptor (beta chain) was captured in a study of cytomegalovirus exposure and HLA in healthy donors. All the people who gave samples were healthy bone marrow donors. PCR primers comprised 60 Vbeta and 13 Jbeta primers. Clones were read by immunoSEQ multiplex PCR, and TCRdb kept only the in-frame ones, dropping some. The sample shows some 97,000 clones, 75% of them seen only once. Turning to this clone: Its target is unknown.

Study-wide findings and caveats: Earlier results showed most TCR beta V segments being productive about 87% or about 30% of the time. In a later analysis, parvovirus B19, influenza, CMV and Epstein-Barr virus appeared linked to several top co-occurrence clusters. There were three CMV-associated chains whose specificity for CMV antigens was confirmed in vitro.

Trimming shortened V by 5 bases and J by 0 bases, and 8 bases separated the two germline ends. Germline V gene lookup returns CDR1 MGHRA and CDR2 YSYEKL. This CDR3 comprises 13 residues. The origin of this receptor is a male donor in good health and CMV-seropositive. The chain carries TRBV4-1 and TRBJ2-7, with D possibly TRBD2 on 5 matching bases. Specimen: PBMCs. The CDR3 loop is CASSGRSSYEQYF. For the CDR3, the DNA is TGCGCCAGCAGCGGGAGAAGCTCCTACGAGCAGTACTTC.